The next 20 T cell receptor beta chains were all read from a single sample in a study of T cells in localized non-small cell lung cancer. Data came from immunoSEQ multiplex PCR; TCRdb stores just in-frame clones and leaves some out. The sample lists tens of thousands of clones; approximately 80% were seen once. Sequencing was performed on PBMCs, taken before any cancer treatment. The receptor set was obtained from a man aged 35-75 years with stage II lung adenocarcinoma.

The V and J genes are TRBV6-1 and TRBJ1-2; D possibly corresponds to TRBD1 (5 bases). Trimming took 0 bases from V and 3 from J, leaving 14 bases between them. The germline V gene encodes CDR1 MNHNS and CDR2 SASEGT. This CDR3 is built from 16 residues. CDR3 sequence: CASSEALGGDDYGYTF. The CDR3 DNA sequence: TGTGCCAGCAGTGAAGCGCTGGGAGGGGACGACTATGGCTACACCTTC.

V is TRBV29-1 and J is TRBJ2-2; TRBD2 might be the D (6 bases). This CDR3 has 14 amino acids. V was clipped by 7 bases and J by 2 bases, with 14 bases between them. The germline gives CDR1 SQVTM, CDR2 ANQGSEA. As DNA, the CDR3 is TGCAGCGCCCGGAGGGGAGGAAACACCGGGGAGCTGTTTTTT. Its translation is CSARRGGNTGELFF.

The rearrangement uses TRBV10-3 and TRBJ2-3; possible D gene TRBD2, 5 bases. There are 12 residues in the CDR3. V lost 10 bases to trimming and J lost 8 bases, with 16 bases between them. Germline assignment: CDR1 ENHRY and CDR2 SYGVKD. The CDR3 sequence is CANGDTSATQYF. CDR3 bases: TGTGCCAACGGGGATACCTCAGCTACGCAGTATTTT.

J is TRBJ2-5 and V is TRBV7-9; D perhaps matches TRBD2 (6 bases). V dropped 5 bases and J dropped 4 bases, with 8 bases sitting between them. CDR3 length: 12 residues. Looked up from germline, CDR1 is SEHNR and CDR2 is FQNEAQ (reference sequence). CDR3 sequence: CASSGGVETQYF. The DNA of the CDR3 is TGTGCCAGCAGCGGCGGGGTAGAGACCCAGTACTTC.

This chain links TRBV5-6 with TRBJ1-5; D unresolved. The V gene's germline CDR1 is SGHDT and CDR2 YYEEEE. V was trimmed by 4 bases and J by 7 bases, leaving 15 bases between them. The CDR3 has 14 residues. The CDR3: CASSLSGNWQPQHF. CDR3 in DNA: TGTGCCAGCAGCCTGTCAGGAAATTGGCAGCCCCAGCATTTT. The full variable domain, in which reference TRBV5-6 and TRBJ1-5 provide the parts outside the CDR3, is DAGVTQSPTHLIKTRGQQVTLRCSPKSGHDTVSWYQQALGQGPQFIFQYYEEEERQRGNFPDRFSGHQFPNYSSELNVNALLLGDSALYLCASSLSGNWQPQHFGDGTRLSIL.

J is TRBJ1-1 and V is TRBV7-9, with 9 bases lining up with TRBD1. CDR1 is SEHNR, CDR2 FQNEAQ, per germline (reference sequence). Germline trimming cut 5 bases from V and 7 bases from J; bases unmatched to any gene: 14. This CDR3 has 16 residues. CDR3 in DNA: TGTGCCAGCAGCCTTTTATCGGGACAGGGAAGAGGTGAAGCTTTCTTT. Encoded protein: CASSLLSGQGRGEAFF.

The chain links TRBV19 to TRBJ2-3, with 8 nucleotides matching TRBD1. The CDR3 is made up of 17 amino acids. With 2 bases clipped from V and 1 base from J, the junction kept 8 bases outside the gene matches. Germline V CDR1 and CDR2: LNHDA, SQIVND (reference sequence). This chain's CDR3 is CASSIKGRGHGTDTQYF. In DNA form, the CDR3 reads TGTGCCAGTAGTATAAAGGGCAGGGGGCATGGCACAGATACGCAGTATTTT.

The rearrangement uses TRBV5-4 and TRBJ2-3; perhaps TRBD1 as D (6 bases). The length of the CDR3 is 14 residues. V gave up 4 bases and J gave up 4 bases, with 13 bases separating them. Germline values: CDR1 SGHNT, CDR2 YYREEE (reference sequence). The CDR3 here is CASSTTQGSDTQYF. The CDR3 nucleotides are TGTGCCAGCAGCACCACACAGGGCTCAGATACGCAGTATTTT.

This clone is a singleton in its sample. The chain links TRBV5-1 to TRBJ1-5; D might be TRBD1 (5 bases). Per germline, CDR1 SGHRS and CDR2 YFSETQ. V lost 3 bases to trimming and J lost 5 bases, with 15 bases between them. CDR3 length: 15 residues. For the CDR3, the DNA is TGCGCCAGCAGCTCCCGGGGGGGGTGGGATCAGCCCCAGCATTTT. Amino acids: CASSSRGGWDQPQHF. Together with reference TRBV5-1 and TRBJ1-5, the CDR3 gives the full variable domain: KAGVTQTPRYLIKTRGQQVTLSCSPISGHRSVSWYQQTPGQGLQFLFEYFSETQRNKGNFPGRFSGRQFSNSRSEMNVSTLELGDSALYLCASSSRGGWDQPQHFGDGTRLSIL.

In DNA form, the CDR3 reads TGTGCCAGCCGCACGGGTTTAAGTGACGAGCAGTACTTC. Translation gives CASRTGLSDEQYF. The chain is built from TRBV7-9 and TRBJ2-7; D not resolved. The CDR3 extends over 13 amino acids. Trimming left V 8 bases short and J 5 bases short, with 16 bases between. Germline-derived CDR1 and CDR2 are SEHNR and FQNEAQ (reference sequence).

The chain recombines TRBV7-2 with TRBJ2-1, with 8 bases that match TRBD2. Unmatched junction bases numbered 3, after V lost 1 base and J lost 10 bases. CDR3 length: 13 residues. The germline gives CDR1 SGHTA, CDR2 FQGNSA. CDR3 region: CASSLVTSGEQFF. CDR3 sequence (DNA): TGTGCCAGCAGCTTAGTAACTAGCGGAGAGCAGTTCTTC.

This clone has only one observation. The chain employs TRBV19 and TRBJ1-6; 7 nucleotides line up with TRBD1. Germline assignment: CDR1 LNHDA and CDR2 SQIVND (reference sequence). The CDR3 spans 16 residues. V trimming: 3 bases; J trimming: 9 bases; junction bases outside the gene matches: 11. CDR3 sequence: CASSIGGQSSFSPLHF. The CDR3 DNA follows: TGTGCCAGTAGTATCGGGGGACAGAGTTCATTTTCACCCCTCCACTTT.

This chain connects TRBV5-4 to TRBJ2-7; 10 bases agree with TRBD1. CDR1 is SGHNT, CDR2 YYREEE, per germline (reference sequence). Trimming removed 4 bases from V and 5 bases from J; junction bases left unmatched: 9. The CDR3 spans 15 residues. CDR3 loop: CASSLPGTGAHEQYF. The CDR3 DNA reads as TGTGCCAGCAGCCTCCCCGGGACAGGGGCCCACGAGCAGTACTTC. The variable domain in full, with the rest retrieved from reference TRBV5-4 and TRBJ2-7, is ETGVTQSPTHLIKTRGQQVTLRCSSQSGHNTVSWYQQALGQGPQFIFQYYREEENGRGNFPPRFSGLQFPNYSSELNVNALELDDSALYLCASSLPGTGAHEQYFGPGTRLTVT.

Written as DNA, the CDR3 is TGTGCCAGCAGCGGCTATAGTAGCTCTAGCACAGATACGCAGTATTTT. It is translated as CASSGYSSSSTDTQYF. The chain uses TRBV7-9 and TRBJ2-3; D not certain. Germline lookup yields CDR1 SEHNR and CDR2 FQNEAQ (reference sequence). V shed 5 bases and J shed 0 bases, with 15 bases lying between them. The length of the CDR3 is 16 residues.

The chain has TRBV5-6 and TRBJ2-2; TRBD2 agrees at 12 bases. The CDR3 has 17 amino acids. V shed 2 bases and J 0 bases; nucleotides not matched to a gene: 2. Germline values: CDR1 SGHDT, CDR2 YYEEEE. The CDR3 is CASSFGLAGTNTGELFF. CDR3 bases: TGTGCCAGCAGCTTCGGACTAGCGGGGACGAACACCGGGGAGCTGTTTTTT.

The J gene is TRBJ2-4, the V gene TRBV11-2; 14 bases map to TRBD2. The junction had 6 bases not matched to a gene; V was cut back by 5 bases and J by 3 bases. Germline V gene lookup returns CDR1 SGHAT and CDR2 FQNNGV. The length of the CDR3 is 17 residues. The CDR3 DNA sequence: TGTGCCAGCAGCCCGGGACTAGCGGGAGAGGGCAAAAACATTCAGTACTTC. It codes for CASSPGLAGEGKNIQYF.

This clone appeared a few times. The CDR3 sequence is CASSLSRGSSYNEQFF. The CDR3, as DNA: TGTGCCAGCAGCTTATCCAGGGGGAGCTCCTACAATGAGCAGTTCTTC. The chain uses TRBV11-3 and TRBJ2-1, with 7 positions matching TRBD1. Germline CDR1 SGHNT, CDR2 YENEEA. The V and J ends lost 2 bases and 0 bases, in that order; junction bases with no gene match: 4. The CDR3 is made up of 16 amino acids. Using reference TRBV11-3 and TRBJ2-1 for the parts outside the CDR3, the full variable domain is EAGVVQSPRYKIIEKKQPVAFWCNPISGHNTLYWYLQNLGQGPELLIRYENEEAVDDSQLPKDRFSAERLKGVDSTLKIQPAELGDSAVYLCASSLSRGSSYNEQFFGPGTRLTVL.

The chain employs TRBV11-2 and TRBJ1-3, with D uncertain. CDR3 length equals 15 residues. Trimming shortened V by 0 bases and J by 0 bases, and 6 bases separated the two germline ends. Germline values: CDR1 SGHAT, CDR2 FQNNGV. The CDR3 protein is CASSLEWDSGNTIYF. CDR3 nucleotide sequence: TGTGCCAGCAGCTTAGAATGGGACTCTGGAAACACCATATATTTT.

CDR3 in amino acids: CASSHPPGVWTGELFF. CDR3 DNA sequence: TGCGCCAGCAGCCACCCCCCGGGTGTATGGACCGGGGAGCTGTTTTTT. The rearrangement links TRBV4-1 to TRBJ2-2; D gene uncertain. The CDR3 runs to 16 residues. Between the trimmed V and J ends, which lost 3 bases and 5 bases, there was a span of 16 bases. Germline V gene data show CDR1 as MGHRA and CDR2 as YSYEKL.

This sequence joins TRBV6-5 and TRBJ1-1, with a possible D match to TRBD1 (6 bases). This CDR3 has 13 residues. Germline V CDR1 and CDR2: MNHEY, SVGAGI. V lost 8 bases and J lost 0, with 10 bases in between. Here the CDR3 reads CASLQGLNTEAFF. The DNA for the CDR3 is TGTGCCAGCTTACAGGGTCTGAACACTGAAGCTTTCTTT.